Included here is one T cell receptor beta chain sequence, with context. Its antigen is currently unknown. These data belong to a study of T cell clones after liver transplantation. About the study: A pre-transplant mixed lymphocyte reaction with TCRbeta sequencing defined graft-donor-reactive clones followed in post-transplant blood. Three of the eight recipients were HCV-positive; the rest had non-autoimmune, non-viral transplant indications. Graft-donor-reactive sequences were compared with third-party-reactive TCRbeta sequences from pre-transplant mixed lymphocyte reactions.

Germline V gene sequence: CDR1 SGHAT, CDR2 FQNNGV. V trimming: 7 bases; J trimming: 7 bases; junction bases outside the gene matches: 18. The CDR3 totals 17 residues. Whole-study results and caveats: Donor-reactive sequences fell more than third party-reactive ones, suggesting partial deletion.

The protocol was immunoSEQ multiplex PCR, while the TCRdb copy is restricted to in-frame clones and leaves out a portion. The profile shows nearly 55,000 clones, approximately 84% of them singletons. This chain uses TRBV11-2 with TRBJ1-4; TRBD1 aligns across 7 bases. The receptor comes from a human donor who received a liver transplant. Sequencing used CD4+ T cells from blood, obtained before liver transplant. As DNA, the CDR3 is TGTGCCAGCAAAGAGACAGGGAAGAGGCATAGTGGTGAAAAACTGTTTTTT. This gives the protein CASKETGKRHSGEKLFF.